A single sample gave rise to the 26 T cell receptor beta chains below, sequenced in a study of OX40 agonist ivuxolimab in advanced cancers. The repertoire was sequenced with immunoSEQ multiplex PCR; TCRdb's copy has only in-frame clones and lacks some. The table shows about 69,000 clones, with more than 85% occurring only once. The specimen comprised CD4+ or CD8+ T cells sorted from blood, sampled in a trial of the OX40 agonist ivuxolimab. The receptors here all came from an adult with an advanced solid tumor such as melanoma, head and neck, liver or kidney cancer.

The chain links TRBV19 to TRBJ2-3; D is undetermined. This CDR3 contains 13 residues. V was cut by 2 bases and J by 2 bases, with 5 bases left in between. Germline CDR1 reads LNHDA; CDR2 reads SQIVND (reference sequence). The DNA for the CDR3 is TGTGCCAGTAGTATACCCTCCACAGATACGCAGTATTTT. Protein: CASSIPSTDTQYF. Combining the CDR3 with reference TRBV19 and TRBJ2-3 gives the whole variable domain DGGITQSPKYLFRKEGQNVTLSCEQNLNHDAMYWYRQDPGQGLRLIYYSQIVNDFQKGDIAEGYSVSREKKESFPLTVTSAQKNPTAFYLCASSIPSTDTQYFGPGTRLTVL.

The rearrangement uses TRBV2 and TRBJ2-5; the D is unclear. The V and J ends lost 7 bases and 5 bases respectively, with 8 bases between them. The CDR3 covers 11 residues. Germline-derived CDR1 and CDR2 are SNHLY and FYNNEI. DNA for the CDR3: TGTGCCAGCACCCTAGAGGAGACCCAGTACTTC. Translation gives CASTLEETQYF.

The CDR3 DNA sequence: TGTGCCAGCAGTTTGACTAGCGGGAGGACGAAGGAGCAGTACTTC. Encoded protein: CASSLTSGRTKEQYF. The chain is built from TRBV28 and TRBJ2-7; 13 positions agree with TRBD2. CDR1 is MDHEN and CDR2 is SYDVKM in the germline V gene. Trimming at V came to 3 bases and at J to 7 bases, leaving 6 bases not matched to a gene. This CDR3 spans 15 amino acids.

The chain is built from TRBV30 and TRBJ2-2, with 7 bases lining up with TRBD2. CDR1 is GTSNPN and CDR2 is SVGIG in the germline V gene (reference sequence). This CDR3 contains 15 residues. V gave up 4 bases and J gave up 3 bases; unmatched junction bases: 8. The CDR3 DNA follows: TGTGCCTGGATGGGGGGGTCGGGAGACACCGGGGAGCTGTTTTTT. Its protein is CAWMGGSGDTGELFF.

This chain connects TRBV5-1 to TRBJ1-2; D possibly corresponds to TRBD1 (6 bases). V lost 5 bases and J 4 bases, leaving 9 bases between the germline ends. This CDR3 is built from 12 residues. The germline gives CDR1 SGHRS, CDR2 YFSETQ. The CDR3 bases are TGCGCCAGCAGATGGGACACCTATGGCTACACCTTC. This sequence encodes CASRWDTYGYTF.

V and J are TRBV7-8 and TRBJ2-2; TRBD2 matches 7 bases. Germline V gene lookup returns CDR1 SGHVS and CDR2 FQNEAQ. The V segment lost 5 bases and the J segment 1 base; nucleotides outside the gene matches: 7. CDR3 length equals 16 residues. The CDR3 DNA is TGTGCCAGCAGCGTAGTTAGCGGGCGGAACACCGGGGAGCTGTTTTTT. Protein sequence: CASSVVSGRNTGELFF.

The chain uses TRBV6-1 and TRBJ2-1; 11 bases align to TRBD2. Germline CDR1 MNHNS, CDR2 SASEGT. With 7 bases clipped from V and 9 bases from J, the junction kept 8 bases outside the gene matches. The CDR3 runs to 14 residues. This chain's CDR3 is CASKELAGGGEQFF. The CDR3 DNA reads TGTGCCAGCAAAGAGCTAGCGGGAGGAGGTGAGCAGTTCTTC.

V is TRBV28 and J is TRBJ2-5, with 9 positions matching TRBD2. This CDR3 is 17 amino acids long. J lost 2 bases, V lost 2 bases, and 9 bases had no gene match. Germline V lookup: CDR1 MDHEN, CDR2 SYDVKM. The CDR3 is CASSLGGRGRNQETQYF. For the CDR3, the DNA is TGTGCCAGCAGTTTAGGCGGGAGGGGGCGGAATCAAGAGACCCAGTACTTC.

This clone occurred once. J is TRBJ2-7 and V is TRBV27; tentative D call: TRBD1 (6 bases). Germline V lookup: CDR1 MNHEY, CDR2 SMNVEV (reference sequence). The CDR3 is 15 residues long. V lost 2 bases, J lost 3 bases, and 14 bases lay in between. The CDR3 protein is CASSLKSGQNYEQYF. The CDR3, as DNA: TGTGCCAGCAGTTTAAAGTCGGGACAAAACTACGAGCAGTACTTC.

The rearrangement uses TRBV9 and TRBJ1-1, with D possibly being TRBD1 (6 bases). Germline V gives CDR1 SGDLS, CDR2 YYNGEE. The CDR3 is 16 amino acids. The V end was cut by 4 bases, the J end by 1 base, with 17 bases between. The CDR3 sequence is CASSQGRGIGNTEAFF. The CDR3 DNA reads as TGTGCCAGCAGCCAAGGGAGGGGGATAGGGAACACTGAAGCTTTCTTT.

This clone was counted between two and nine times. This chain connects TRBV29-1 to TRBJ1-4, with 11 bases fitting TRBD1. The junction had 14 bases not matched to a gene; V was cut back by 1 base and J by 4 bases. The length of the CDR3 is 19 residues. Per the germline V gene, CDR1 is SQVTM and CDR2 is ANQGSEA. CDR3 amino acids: CSVEVCSDRGRNGNEKLFF. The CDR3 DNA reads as TGCAGCGTTGAAGTTTGTTCGGACAGGGGGCGCAATGGTAATGAAAAACTGTTTTTT.

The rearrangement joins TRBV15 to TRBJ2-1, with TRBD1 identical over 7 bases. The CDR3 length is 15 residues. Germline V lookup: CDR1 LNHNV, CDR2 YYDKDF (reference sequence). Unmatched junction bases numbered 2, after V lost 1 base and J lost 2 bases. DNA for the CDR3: TGTGCCACCAGCAGAGGACAGGGCGCCTACAATGAGCAGTTCTTC. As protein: CATSRGQGAYNEQFF.

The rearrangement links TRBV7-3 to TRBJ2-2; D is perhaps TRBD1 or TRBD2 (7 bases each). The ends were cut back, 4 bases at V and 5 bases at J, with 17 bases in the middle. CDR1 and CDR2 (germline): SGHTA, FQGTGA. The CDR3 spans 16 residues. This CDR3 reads CASSSRGRGGTGELFF. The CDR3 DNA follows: TGTGCCAGCAGCTCCCGCGGCAGGGGGGGGACCGGGGAGCTGTTTTTT.

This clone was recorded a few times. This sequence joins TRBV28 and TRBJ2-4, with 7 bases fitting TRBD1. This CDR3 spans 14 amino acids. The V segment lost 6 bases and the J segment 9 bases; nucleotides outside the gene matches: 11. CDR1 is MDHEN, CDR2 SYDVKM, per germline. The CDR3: CASRSQGVVGIQYF. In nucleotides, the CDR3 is TGTGCCAGCAGGTCCCAGGGGGTGGTGGGCATTCAGTACTTC.

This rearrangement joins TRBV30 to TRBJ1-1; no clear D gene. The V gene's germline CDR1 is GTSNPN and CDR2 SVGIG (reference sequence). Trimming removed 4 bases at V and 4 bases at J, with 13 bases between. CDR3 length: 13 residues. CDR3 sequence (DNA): TGTGCCTGGAATCTTGCCCCGGGCACTGAAGCTTTCTTT. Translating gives CAWNLAPGTEAFF.

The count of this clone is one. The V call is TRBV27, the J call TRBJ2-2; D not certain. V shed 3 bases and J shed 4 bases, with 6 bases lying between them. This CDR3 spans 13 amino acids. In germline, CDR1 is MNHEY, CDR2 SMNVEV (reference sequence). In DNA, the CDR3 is TGTGCCAGCAGTTTTACAAGCACCGGGGAGCTGTTTTTT. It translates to CASSFTSTGELFF.

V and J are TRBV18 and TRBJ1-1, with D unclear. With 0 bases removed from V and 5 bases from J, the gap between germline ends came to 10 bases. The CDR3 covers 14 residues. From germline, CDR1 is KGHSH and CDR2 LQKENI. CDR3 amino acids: CASSPPGKITEAFF. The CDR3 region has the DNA TGTGCCAGCTCACCACCAGGGAAGATAACTGAAGCTTTCTTT.

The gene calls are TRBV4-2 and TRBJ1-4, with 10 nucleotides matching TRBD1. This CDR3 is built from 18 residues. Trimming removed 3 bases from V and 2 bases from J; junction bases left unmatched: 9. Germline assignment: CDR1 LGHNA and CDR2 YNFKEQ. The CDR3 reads CASSQGQGIMGTNEKLFF. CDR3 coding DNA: TGTGCCAGCAGCCAGGGACAGGGGATAATGGGGACTAATGAAAAACTGTTTTTT.

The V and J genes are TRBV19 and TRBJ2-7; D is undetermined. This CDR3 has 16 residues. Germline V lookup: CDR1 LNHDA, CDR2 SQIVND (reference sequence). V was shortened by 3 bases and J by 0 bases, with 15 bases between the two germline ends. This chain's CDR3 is CASSMSTSPLSYEQYF. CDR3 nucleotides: TGTGCCAGTAGTATGAGTACGAGCCCCCTCTCCTACGAGCAGTACTTC.

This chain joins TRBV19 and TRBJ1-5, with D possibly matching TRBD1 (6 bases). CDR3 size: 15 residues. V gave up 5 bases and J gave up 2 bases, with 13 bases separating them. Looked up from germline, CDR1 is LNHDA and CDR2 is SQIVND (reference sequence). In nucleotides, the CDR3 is TGTGCCAGTAGTCAAGAAACAGGGCGCAATCAGCCCCAGCATTTT. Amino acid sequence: CASSQETGRNQPQHF. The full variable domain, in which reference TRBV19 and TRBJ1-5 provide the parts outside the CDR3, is DGGITQSPKYLFRKEGQNVTLSCEQNLNHDAMYWYRQDPGQGLRLIYYSQIVNDFQKGDIAEGYSVSREKKESFPLTVTSAQKNPTAFYLCASSQETGRNQPQHFGDGTRLSIL.

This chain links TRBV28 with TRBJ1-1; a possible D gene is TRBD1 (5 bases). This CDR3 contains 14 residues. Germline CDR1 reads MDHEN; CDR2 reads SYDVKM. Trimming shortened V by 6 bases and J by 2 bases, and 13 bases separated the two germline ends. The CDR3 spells CASRPGTTNTEAFF. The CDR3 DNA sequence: TGTGCCAGCAGACCCGGGACTACTAACACTGAAGCTTTCTTT.

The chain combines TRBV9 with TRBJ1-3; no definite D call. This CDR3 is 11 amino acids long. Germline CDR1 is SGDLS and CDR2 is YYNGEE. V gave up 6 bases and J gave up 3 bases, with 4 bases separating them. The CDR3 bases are TGTGCCAGCACCAATGGAAACACCATATATTTT. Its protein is CASTNGNTIYF.

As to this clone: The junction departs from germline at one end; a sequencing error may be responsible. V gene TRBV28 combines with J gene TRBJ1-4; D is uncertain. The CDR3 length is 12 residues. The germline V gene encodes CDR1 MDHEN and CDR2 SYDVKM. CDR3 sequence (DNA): TGTGCCAGCAGTTTAAGAAGTGAAAAACTGTCTTTT. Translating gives CASSLRSEKLSF.

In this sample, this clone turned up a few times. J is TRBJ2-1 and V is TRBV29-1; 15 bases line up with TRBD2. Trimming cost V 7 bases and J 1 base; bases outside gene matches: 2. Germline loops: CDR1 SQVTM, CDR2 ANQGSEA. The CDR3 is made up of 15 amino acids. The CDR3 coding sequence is TGCAGCGGTGGACTAGCGGGAGGGTCCTACAATGAGCAGTTCTTC. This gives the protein CSGGLAGGSYNEQFF.

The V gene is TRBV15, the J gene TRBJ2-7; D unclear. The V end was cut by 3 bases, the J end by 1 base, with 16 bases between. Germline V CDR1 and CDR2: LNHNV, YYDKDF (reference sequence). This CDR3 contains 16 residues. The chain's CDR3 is CATSSPSGSFSYEQYF. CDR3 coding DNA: TGTGCCACCAGCAGTCCATCGGGCTCATTTTCCTACGAGCAGTACTTC.

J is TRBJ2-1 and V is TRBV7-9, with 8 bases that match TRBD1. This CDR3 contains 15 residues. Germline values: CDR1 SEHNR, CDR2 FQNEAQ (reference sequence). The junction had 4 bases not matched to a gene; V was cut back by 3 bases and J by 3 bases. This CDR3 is CASSFGQGFYNEQFF. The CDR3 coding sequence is TGTGCCAGCAGCTTTGGACAGGGTTTCTACAATGAGCAGTTCTTC.